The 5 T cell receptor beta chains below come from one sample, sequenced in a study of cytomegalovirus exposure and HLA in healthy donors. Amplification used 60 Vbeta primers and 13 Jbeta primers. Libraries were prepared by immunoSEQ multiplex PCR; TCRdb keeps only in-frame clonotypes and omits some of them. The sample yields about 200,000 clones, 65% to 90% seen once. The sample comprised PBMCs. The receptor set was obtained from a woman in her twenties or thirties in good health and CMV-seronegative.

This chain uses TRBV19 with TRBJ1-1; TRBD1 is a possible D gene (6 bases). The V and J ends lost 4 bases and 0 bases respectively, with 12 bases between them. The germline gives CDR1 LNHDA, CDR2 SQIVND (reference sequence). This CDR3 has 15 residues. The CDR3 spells CASSTLGQLNTEAFF. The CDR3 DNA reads TGTGCCAGTAGTACCCTGGGACAACTGAACACTGAAGCTTTCTTT.

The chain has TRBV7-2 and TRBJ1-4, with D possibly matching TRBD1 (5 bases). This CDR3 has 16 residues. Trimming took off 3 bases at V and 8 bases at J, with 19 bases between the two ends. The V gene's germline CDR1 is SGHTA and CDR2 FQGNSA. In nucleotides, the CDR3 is TGTGCCAGCAGCTTTTTTTATCGGAGGGGAGGGGAAAAACTGTTTTTT. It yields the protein CASSFFYRRGGEKLFF.

The CDR3 bases are TGTGCCAGCAGCCGGGACAGCCATACGCAGTATTTT. Translating it yields CASSRDSHTQYF. V is TRBV5-4 and J is TRBJ2-3, with TRBD1 matching 7 bases. Trimming took 4 bases from V and 7 from J; bases not matched to a gene: 3. Germline CDR1 reads SGHNT; CDR2 reads YYREEE (reference sequence). The CDR3 has 12 amino acids.

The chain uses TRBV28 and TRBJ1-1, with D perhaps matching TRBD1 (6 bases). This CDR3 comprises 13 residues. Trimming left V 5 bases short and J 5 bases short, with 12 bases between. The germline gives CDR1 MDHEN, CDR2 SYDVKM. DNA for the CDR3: TGTGCCAGCAGTCCCTGGGGACAAACTGAAGCTTTCTTT. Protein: CASSPWGQTEAFF.

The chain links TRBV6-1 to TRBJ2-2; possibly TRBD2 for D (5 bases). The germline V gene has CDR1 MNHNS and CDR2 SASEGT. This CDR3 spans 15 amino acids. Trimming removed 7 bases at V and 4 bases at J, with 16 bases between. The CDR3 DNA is TGTGCCAGCAATCCGGACTGGGCGGGCACCGGGGAGCTGTTTTTT. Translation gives CASNPDWAGTGELFF.